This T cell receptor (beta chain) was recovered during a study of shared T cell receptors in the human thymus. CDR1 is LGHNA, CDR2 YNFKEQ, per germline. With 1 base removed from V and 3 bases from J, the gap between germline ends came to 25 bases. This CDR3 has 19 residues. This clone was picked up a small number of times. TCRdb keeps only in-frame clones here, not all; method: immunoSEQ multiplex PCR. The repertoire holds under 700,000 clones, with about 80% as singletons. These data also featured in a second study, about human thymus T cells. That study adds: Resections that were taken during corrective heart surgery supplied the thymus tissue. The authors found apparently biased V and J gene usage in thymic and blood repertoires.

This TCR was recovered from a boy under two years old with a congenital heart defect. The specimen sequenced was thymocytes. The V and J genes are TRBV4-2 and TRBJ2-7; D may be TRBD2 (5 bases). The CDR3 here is CASSQGMSCVRAPCYEQYF. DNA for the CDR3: TGTGCCAGCAGCCAAGGGATGTCGTGTGTGCGGGCCCCCTGCTACGAGCAGTACTTC.